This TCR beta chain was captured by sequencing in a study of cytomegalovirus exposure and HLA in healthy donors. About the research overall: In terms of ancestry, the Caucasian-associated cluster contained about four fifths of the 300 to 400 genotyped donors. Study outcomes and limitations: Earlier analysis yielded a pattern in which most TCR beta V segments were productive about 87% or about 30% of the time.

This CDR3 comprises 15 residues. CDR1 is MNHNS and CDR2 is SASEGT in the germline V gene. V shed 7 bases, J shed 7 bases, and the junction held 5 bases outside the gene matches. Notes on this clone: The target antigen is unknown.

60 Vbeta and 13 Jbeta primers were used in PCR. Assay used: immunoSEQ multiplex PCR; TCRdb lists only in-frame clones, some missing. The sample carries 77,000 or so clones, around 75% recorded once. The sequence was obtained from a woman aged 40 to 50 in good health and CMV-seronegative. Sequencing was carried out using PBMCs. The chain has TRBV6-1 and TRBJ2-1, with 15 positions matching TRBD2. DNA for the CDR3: TGTGCCAGCAACAAAGGGACTAGCGGGGGGAATGAGCAGTTCTTC. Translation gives CASNKGTSGGNEQFF.